In this sample, the clone carrying this T cell receptor beta chain turned up many times. The sample originates from a study of human T cells and chemical hapten exposure. Unique molecular identifiers were affixed to discrete cDNA molecules within the library. TCRdb recomputed calls from the RACE reads with MiXCR, one row per CDR3 protein. The table includes around 42,000 distinct CDR3 sequences, approximately 9.5% detected once. V lost 4 bases and J lost 2, with 15 bases in between. The CDR3 spans 15 residues. Germline V gene sequence: CDR1 MDHEN, CDR2 SYDVKM. As to time point: patch test 2, 6 weeks after DPC sensitization. Treatment in this sample: therapeutic diphenylcyclopropenone sensitization with weekly scalp DPC. Total RNA was isolated from unfractionated whole blood.

The material sequenced was whole blood, taken in connection with sensitization to the hapten diphenylcyclopropenone (DPC). The TCR originated in a woman aged 30 to 39 with alopecia areata. Some clones in this sample may be carry-over from other donors' samples. J is TRBJ2-7 and V is TRBV28, with D possibly TRBD1 on 6 matching bases. CDR3 region: CASSSPGHRPYEQYF. The CDR3 DNA follows: TGTGCCAGCAGTTCACCGGGACACCGGCCCTACGAGCAGTACTTC.